These 2 T cell receptor beta chains share one sample of origin, sequenced in a study of control samples from healthy donors and cancer patients. The data were produced by immunoSEQ multiplex PCR, yet TCRdb's version contains in-frame clones alone and is incomplete. The repertoire holds about 120,000 clones, with approximately 84% as singletons. Sequencing was performed on blood. These receptors came from a man between 18 and 35 years old in good health.

The rearrangement joins TRBV5-1 to TRBJ2-7, with 8 bases matching TRBD2. From germline, CDR1 is SGHRS and CDR2 YFSETQ. The trim removed 0 bases at V and 2 bases at J, leaving 13 bases unmatched. This CDR3 region has 18 residues. The CDR3 here is CASSLVKGGTRATYEQYF. The CDR3 DNA reads TGCGCCAGCAGCTTGGTTAAGGGGGGGACTAGGGCAACCTACGAGCAGTACTTC.

The rearrangement uses TRBV4-2 and TRBJ1-1; D call uncertain. Trimming cost V 3 bases and J 5 bases, with 10 bases left between them. There are 13 residues in the CDR3. Germline loops: CDR1 LGHNA, CDR2 YNFKEQ. The CDR3 loop is CASSQVTETEAFF. CDR3 nucleotide sequence: TGTGCCAGCAGCCAGGTCACAGAGACTGAAGCTTTCTTT.